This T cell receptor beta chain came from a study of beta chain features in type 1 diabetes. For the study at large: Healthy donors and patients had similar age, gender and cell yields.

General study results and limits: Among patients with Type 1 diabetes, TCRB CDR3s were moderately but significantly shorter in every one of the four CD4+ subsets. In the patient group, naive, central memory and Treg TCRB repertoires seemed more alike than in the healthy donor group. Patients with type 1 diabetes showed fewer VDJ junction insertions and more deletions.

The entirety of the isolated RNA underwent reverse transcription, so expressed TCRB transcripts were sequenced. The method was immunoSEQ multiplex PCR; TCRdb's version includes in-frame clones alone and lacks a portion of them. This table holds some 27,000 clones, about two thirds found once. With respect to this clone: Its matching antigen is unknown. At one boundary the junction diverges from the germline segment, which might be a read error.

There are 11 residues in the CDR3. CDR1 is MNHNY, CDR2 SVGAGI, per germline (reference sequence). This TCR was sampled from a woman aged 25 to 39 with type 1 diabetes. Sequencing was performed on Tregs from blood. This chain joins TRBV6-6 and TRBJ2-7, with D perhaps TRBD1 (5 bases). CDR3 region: CASSGSIGASF. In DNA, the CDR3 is TGTGCCAGCAGTGGTAGTATTGGGGCCTCTTTC.